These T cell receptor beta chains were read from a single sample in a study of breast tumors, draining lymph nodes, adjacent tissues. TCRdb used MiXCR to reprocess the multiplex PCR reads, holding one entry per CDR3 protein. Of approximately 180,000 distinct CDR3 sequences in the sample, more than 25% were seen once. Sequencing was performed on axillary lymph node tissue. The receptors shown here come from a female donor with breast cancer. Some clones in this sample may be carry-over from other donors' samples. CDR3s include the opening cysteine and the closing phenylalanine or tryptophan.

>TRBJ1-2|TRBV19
CASSEAGSYGYTF
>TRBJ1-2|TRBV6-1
CASSAYKGGNGYTF
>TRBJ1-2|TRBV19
CASVPPGRGSYGYTF
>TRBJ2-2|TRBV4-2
CASSQDLAGGPGTGELFF
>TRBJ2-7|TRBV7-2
CASREAATYEQYF
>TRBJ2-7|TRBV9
CASSEGPRNEQYF
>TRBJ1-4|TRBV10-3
CAIADQGAHNEKLFF
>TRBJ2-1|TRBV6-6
CASSPLGEQFF
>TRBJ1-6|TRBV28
CASMGHSYNSPLHF
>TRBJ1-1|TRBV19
CASNFRNTEAFF
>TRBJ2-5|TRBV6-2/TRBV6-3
CASSSDLTSGRRAQYF
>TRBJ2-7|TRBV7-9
CASGSGTTYEQYF
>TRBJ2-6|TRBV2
CASSPGGSGANVLTF
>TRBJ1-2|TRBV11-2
CASTDRGGGYTF
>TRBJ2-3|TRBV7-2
CASSLEGSVDTQYF
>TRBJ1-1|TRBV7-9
CASSSTGRGNTEAFF
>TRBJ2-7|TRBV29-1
CSVAKQGNEQYF
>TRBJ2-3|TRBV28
CASSSTSGGATDTQYF
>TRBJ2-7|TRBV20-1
CSARVLGRGSYEQYF
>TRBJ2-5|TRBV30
CAFGPGGETQYF
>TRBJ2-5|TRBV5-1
CASRRTTAQETQYF
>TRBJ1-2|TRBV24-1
CATSDFGTGSGYTF
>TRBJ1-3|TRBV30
CAWLHRESSGNTIYF